The 16 T cell receptor beta chains presented below share a single source sample, sequenced in a study of blood T cell repertoires in COVID-19 (dated by TCRdb to 2018 to 2021). The library was obtained by the immunoSEQ multiplex PCR assay. The clones in this table, taken by TCRdb from immuneACCESS, are in-frame only. Not every clone is retained; where verified, under half of the shortfall comes from an unresolved V gene, and the cause of the rest is unknown. This sample lists 200,000 to 250,000 clones; about 80% were detected once. Nearly 5% of the sample is held by the ten biggest clonotypes. The sample consisted of PBMCs or T cells enriched from blood (not recorded which). Receptors originate from a woman aged 45 to 65 who had been exposed to COVID-19.

V usage is TRBV7-9 and J usage is TRBJ2-5; 8 bases match TRBD1. Looked up from germline, CDR1 is SEHNR and CDR2 is FQNEAQ (reference sequence). This CDR3 spans 14 amino acids. V trimming: 5 bases; J trimming: 2 bases; junction bases outside the gene matches: 4. CDR3 sequence reads: CASSPDRVQETQYF. The CDR3 DNA is TGTGCCAGCAGCCCGGACAGGGTACAAGAGACCCAGTACTTC.

The rearrangement uses TRBV23-1 and TRBJ1-2; the D gene is possibly TRBD1 (6 bases). TRBV23-1 is an ORF; its function is uncertain. V lost 9 bases and J 8 bases, leaving 13 bases between the germline ends. The CDR3 sequence is 11 residues long. The CDR3 bases are TGCGCCAGACAGGGCGGGTGCGGCTACACCTTC. It specifies CARQGGCGYTF.

V is TRBV9 and J is TRBJ1-3; TRBD1 matches 10 bases. With V trimmed by 2 bases and J by 2 bases, 1 base remained unmatched. CDR1 SGDLS and CDR2 YYNGEE come from the germline V gene. The CDR3 consists of 15 residues. The CDR3 reads CASSVGQGAGNTIYF. Written as DNA, the CDR3 is TGTGCCAGCAGCGTCGGACAGGGGGCTGGAAACACCATATATTTT.

The chain combines TRBV13 with TRBJ1-6; 12 bases align to TRBD1. V lost 5 bases, J lost 8 bases, and 7 bases stayed unmatched. The CDR3 length is 16 residues. Looked up from germline, CDR1 is PRHDT and CDR2 is FYEKMQ (reference sequence). The chain's CDR3 is CASSRGQGAVYSPLHF. The CDR3 region has the DNA TGTGCCAGCAGCCGGGGACAGGGGGCTGTATATTCACCCCTCCACTTT.

The CDR3 region has the DNA TGTGCCAGCAGCTCGACCCCTGGACACCTACTGAACAATGAGCAGTTCTTC. Translated, it gives CASSSTPGHLLNNEQFF. V is TRBV11-3 and J is TRBJ2-1; maybe TRBD1 (5 bases). Germline-derived CDR1 and CDR2 are SGHNT and YENEEA. V lost 4 bases and J lost 5, with 21 bases in between. The CDR3 has 17 amino acids. Variable domain in full (rest from reference TRBV11-3 and TRBJ2-1): EAGVVQSPRYKIIEKKQPVAFWCNPISGHNTLYWYLQNLGQGPELLIRYENEEAVDDSQLPKDRFSAERLKGVDSTLKIQPAELGDSAVYLCASSSTPGHLLNNEQFFGPGTRLTVL.

The chain carries TRBV28 and TRBJ1-4, with D uncertain. V shed 10 bases and J shed 0 bases, with 18 bases lying between them. From germline, CDR1 is MDHEN and CDR2 SYDVKM. The CDR3 loop spans 16 amino acids. Here the CDR3 reads CATLGDYIATNEKLFF. CDR3 DNA sequence: TGTGCCACCCTGGGAGACTATATCGCAACTAATGAAAAACTGTTTTTT. The full variable domain, completed using reference TRBV28 and TRBJ1-4, is DVKVTQSSRYLVKRTGEKVFLECVQDMDHENMFWYRQDPGLGLRLIYFSYDVKMKEKGDIPEGYSVSREKKERFSLILESASTNQTSMYLCATLGDYIATNEKLFFGSGTQLSVL.

In DNA form, the CDR3 reads TGTGCCAGCAGCCAAGACGCTTCCCGGGACAGGGTTTCAGGGGAGCTGTTTTTT. Its protein is CASSQDASRDRVSGELFF. This chain connects TRBV14 to TRBJ2-2, with TRBD1 matching over 9 bases. V trimming: 0 bases; J trimming: 8 bases; junction bases outside the gene matches: 13. The CDR3 contains 18 residues. Germline CDR1 reads SGHDN; CDR2 reads FVKESK.

The V call is TRBV11-2, the J call TRBJ1-2; possibly TRBD1 for D (5 bases). CDR3 length: 15 residues. Germline CDR1 reads SGHAT; CDR2 reads FQNNGV. Trimming removed 4 bases from V and 4 bases from J, with 16 bases in between. The CDR3: CASSSPETAVYGYTF. The CDR3 DNA reads as TGTGCCAGCAGCTCCCCGGAGACAGCCGTCTATGGCTACACCTTC.

V usage is TRBV3-1 (or the pseudogene TRBV3-2) and J usage is TRBJ2-7, with D hard to call. The V gene lost 0 bases and the J gene lost 8 bases, with 5 bases spanning the gap. Germline V gene sequence: CDR1 LGHDT, CDR2 YNNKEL (reference sequence). The CDR3 sequence is 11 residues long. The CDR3 sequence is CASSQDLKQYF. CDR3 nucleotides: TGTGCCAGCAGCCAAGATTTAAAGCAGTACTTC.

The rearrangement links TRBV29-1 to TRBJ2-1; 9 bases align to TRBD2. Looked up from germline, CDR1 is SQVTM and CDR2 is ANQGSEA. Trimming took 7 bases from V and 8 from J; bases not matched to a gene: 9. The CDR3 contains 13 residues. CDR3 protein: CSGAQGLAHEQFF. The CDR3 DNA is TGCAGCGGAGCTCAGGGACTAGCCCATGAGCAGTTCTTC.

This clone was detected once. The chain joins TRBV30 to TRBJ2-1, with 10 bases fitting TRBD1. V dropped 4 bases and J dropped 3; count of bases not matched to a gene: 12. Germline CDR1 is GTSNPN and CDR2 is SVGIG (reference sequence). The CDR3 length is 17 residues. CDR3: CAWTPPVRDRGYNEQFF. The CDR3 DNA reads TGTGCCTGGACTCCCCCTGTGAGGGACAGGGGCTACAATGAGCAGTTCTTC. The full variable domain, in which reference TRBV30 and TRBJ2-1 provide the parts outside the CDR3, is SQTIHQWPATLVQPVGSPLSLECTVEGTSNPNLYWYRQAAGRGLQLLFYSVGIGQISSEVPQNLSASRPQDRQFILSSKKLLLSDSGFYLCAWTPPVRDRGYNEQFFGPGTRLTVL.

The chain couples TRBV11-2 to TRBJ1-1; 12 nucleotides match TRBD1. Per germline, CDR1 SGHAT and CDR2 FQNNGV. Trimming at V came to 1 base and at J to 3 bases, leaving 9 bases not matched to a gene. CDR3 length: 18 amino acids. CDR3 amino acids: CASSLGEGDRGPDTEAFF. The CDR3 coding sequence is TGTGCCAGCAGCTTAGGAGAGGGGGACAGGGGGCCGGACACTGAAGCTTTCTTT.

This rearrangement joins TRBV29-1 to TRBJ2-1; D might be TRBD2 (5 bases). The CDR3 covers 12 residues. Germline V gene lookup returns CDR1 SQVTM and CDR2 ANQGSEA. V was shortened by 3 bases and J by 9 bases, with 12 bases between the two germline ends. For the CDR3, the DNA is TGCAGCGTTGATTCGGGGTATGGTGAGCAGTTCTTC. Its translation: CSVDSGYGEQFF.

The chain has TRBV9 and TRBJ1-3; unclear D gene. Deletions cut 0 bases from V and 8 bases from J, with 9 bases between. CDR1 SGDLS and CDR2 YYNGEE come from the germline V gene. The CDR3 consists of 13 residues. The CDR3 loop reads CASSVGPLHTIYF. CDR3 nucleotides: TGTGCCAGCAGCGTAGGGCCCCTCCACACCATATATTTT.

The chain is built from TRBV4-3 and TRBJ1-2; possibly TRBD1 for D (5 bases). Per the germline V gene, CDR1 is LGHNA and CDR2 is YSLEER. V was trimmed by 4 bases and J by 6 bases, leaving 18 bases between them. The CDR3 runs to 15 residues. CDR3 in DNA: TGCGCCAGCAGCCCGGTGTTGGGGCAGGGTAATGGCTACACCTTC. Amino acids: CASSPVLGQGNGYTF.

This clone has just a few counts. This chain uses TRBV12-3 or TRBV12-4 with TRBJ2-5; D call uncertain. This CDR3 has 12 amino acids. Trimming pared 3 bases from V and 3 bases from J, leaving 5 bases between. The CDR3 here is CASSFTEETQYF. The CDR3 DNA is TGTGCCAGCAGTTTTACGGAAGAGACCCAGTACTTC.